This record covers a single T cell receptor beta chain. The data are from a study of blood T cell repertoires in COVID-19. Study overall: Whether acute or convalescent, the COVID-19 samples came from the United States, Italy and Spain. T cells, B-cell-depleted T cells, or PBMCs provided the cDNA or gDNA that served as material.

Trimming removed 7 bases from V and 3 bases from J; junction bases left unmatched: 9. Germline CDR1 SQVTM, CDR2 ANQGSEA. The CDR3 has 14 residues. Per the original methods: Using reference gene primer amplification, nucleated cell counts were estimated. Profiled with immunoSEQ multiplex PCR; TCRdb holds only in-frame clones, not every one. V and J calls and clone size are given by that table; D and trimming were obtained from the DNA. This sample has about 290,000 clones; 75% to 90% occur once, and the top ten carry about 3%. The J gene is TRBJ2-1, the V gene TRBV29-1, with 7 bases lining up with TRBD1. The sequence was collected from a woman younger than 45 with active or convalescent COVID-19. Sequencing input: peripheral blood. The chain's CDR3 is CSAKMDRNYNEQFF. The CDR3 coding sequence is TGCAGCGCTAAGATGGACAGGAACTACAATGAGCAGTTCTTC.